This T cell receptor (beta chain) was profiled in a study of blood T cell repertoires in COVID-19 (dated by TCRdb to the early 2020s). Describing the broader study: Samples from collaborators originated in the United States, Italy and Spain and spanned both the acute and convalescent phases of COVID-19. Nearly every sample came with metadata listing a de-identified subject ID, COVID-19 status, age in years and sex. HLA class I and class II types, where available, came from metadata supplied by the sample provider rather than from assay-based typing. The repertoires were released in a freely available public database meant as a resource for research on the immune response to SARS-CoV-2. The samples were drawn from the first 160 participants of the ongoing ImmuneRACE study and from 1,254 subjects provided by 6 global collaborators. Deeply sampled blood TCRbeta repertoires from subjects exposed to, actively infected with, or recovered from COVID-19 were included in the dataset. The material from the prospective study consisted of cDNA or gDNA derived from T cells, B-cell-depleted T cells, or PBMCs.

TCRbeta CDR3 regions were amplified from genomic DNA by means of the immunoSEQ Assay, a bias-controlled multiplex PCR. In the paper's pipeline: Nucleated cell counts per sample were estimated from amplification of reference gene primers within the assay. To quantify the absolute abundance of each unique TCRbeta CDR3 rearrangement, sequence reads were collapsed and filtered. Productive Simpson clonality was computed per sample as the square root of Simpson's diversity index over productive rearrangements. TCRdb's version of the immuneACCESS table is confined to in-frame rearrangements and falls short of the full clone set. An unresolved V gene accounts for under half of the shortfall where checked; the remainder is of unknown origin. V and J calls and clone size come straight from that table; D and trimming were deduced from the DNA. For this sample the table gives fewer than 85,000 clones, of which approximately 83% were detected only once. The top ten constitute about 6% of the sample.

CDR1 and CDR2, looked up from the germline V gene, are SGHRS and YFSETQ. Reading from cysteine to phenylalanine, the CDR3 counts 11 amino acids. The read is trimmed to its CDR3 DNA, 33 bases read in frame from base 1. V loses 2 bases of germline sequence and J loses 7 bases, and the interval between the two ends is 3 bases. Each collaborating institution followed its own protocols to collect whole blood in K2EDTA tubes. Collaborator samples were shipped for TCRbeta analysis as frozen whole blood, isolated PBMCs, or DNA extracted from either sample type. Comments on this clone: There is no known antigen for this receptor. Within one base of it there is no much larger clone, and no base qualities were kept.

Study-wide findings and limitations: Clinical and demographic metadata were provided uncurated, with the amount varying by source and participant.

Sequences were obtained from peripheral blood. The receptor was derived from a woman aged 60-75 years with acute or convalescent COVID-19. The rearranged segments are TRBV5-1 and TRBJ1-4, with no reliable assignment of the D segment. The DNA sequence reads TGCGCCAGCAGCTTCGGTGAAAAACTGTTTTTT. Translation gives CASSFGEKLFF.